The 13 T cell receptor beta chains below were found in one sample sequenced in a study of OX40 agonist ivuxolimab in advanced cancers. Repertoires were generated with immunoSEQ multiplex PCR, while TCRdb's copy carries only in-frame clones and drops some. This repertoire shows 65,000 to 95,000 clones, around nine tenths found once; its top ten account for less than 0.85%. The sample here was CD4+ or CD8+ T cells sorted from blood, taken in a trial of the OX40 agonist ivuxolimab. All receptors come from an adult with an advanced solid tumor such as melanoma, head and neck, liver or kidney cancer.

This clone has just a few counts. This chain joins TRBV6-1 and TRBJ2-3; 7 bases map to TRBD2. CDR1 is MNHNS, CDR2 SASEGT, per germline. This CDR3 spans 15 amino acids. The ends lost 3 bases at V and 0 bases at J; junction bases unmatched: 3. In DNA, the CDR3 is TGTGCCAGCAGTGAGTTTAGCGGGAGCACAGATACGCAGTATTTT. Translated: CASSEFSGSTDTQYF.

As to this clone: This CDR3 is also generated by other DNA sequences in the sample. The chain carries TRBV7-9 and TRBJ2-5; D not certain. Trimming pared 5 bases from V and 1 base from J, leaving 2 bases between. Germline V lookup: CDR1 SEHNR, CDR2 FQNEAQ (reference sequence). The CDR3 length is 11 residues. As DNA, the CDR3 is TGTGCCAGCAGCCGCCAAGAGACCCAGTACTTC. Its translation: CASSRQETQYF.

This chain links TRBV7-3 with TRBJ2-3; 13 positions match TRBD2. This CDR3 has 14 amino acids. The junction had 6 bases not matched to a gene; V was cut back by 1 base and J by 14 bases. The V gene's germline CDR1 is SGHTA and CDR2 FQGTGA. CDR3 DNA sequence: TGTGCCAGCAGCTTAATTGGACTAGCGGGAGAGGTGTATTTT. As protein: CASSLIGLAGEVYF.

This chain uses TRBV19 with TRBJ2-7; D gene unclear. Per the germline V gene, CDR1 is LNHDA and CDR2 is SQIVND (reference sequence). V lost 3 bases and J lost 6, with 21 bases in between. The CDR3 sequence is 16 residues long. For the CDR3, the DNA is TGTGCCAGTAGTATTCTTCCCGGCCTCGCCAGACTCGAGCAGTACTTC. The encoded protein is CASSILPGLARLEQYF.

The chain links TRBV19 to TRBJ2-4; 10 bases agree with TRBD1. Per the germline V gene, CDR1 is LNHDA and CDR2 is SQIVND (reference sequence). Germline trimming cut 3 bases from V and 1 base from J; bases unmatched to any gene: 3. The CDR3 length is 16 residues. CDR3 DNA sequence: TGTGCCAGTAGTATTTCGGGACAGGGGGCCAAAAACATTCAGTACTTC. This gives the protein CASSISGQGAKNIQYF. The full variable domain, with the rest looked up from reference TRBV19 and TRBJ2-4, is DGGITQSPKYLFRKEGQNVTLSCEQNLNHDAMYWYRQDPGQGLRLIYYSQIVNDFQKGDIAEGYSVSREKKESFPLTVTSAQKNPTAFYLCASSISGQGAKNIQYFGAGTRLSVL.

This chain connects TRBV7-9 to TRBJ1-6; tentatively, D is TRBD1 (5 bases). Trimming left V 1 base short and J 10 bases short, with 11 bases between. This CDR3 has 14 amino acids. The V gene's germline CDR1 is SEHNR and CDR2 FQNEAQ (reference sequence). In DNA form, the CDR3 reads TGTGCCAGCAGCTTAGGAGGGGTCAACTCACCCCTCCACTTT. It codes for CASSLGGVNSPLHF.

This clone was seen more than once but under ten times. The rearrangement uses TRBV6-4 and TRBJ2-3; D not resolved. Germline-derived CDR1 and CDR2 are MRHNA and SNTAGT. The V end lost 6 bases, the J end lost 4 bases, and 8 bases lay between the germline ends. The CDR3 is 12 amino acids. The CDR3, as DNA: TGTGCCAGCAGGGGCCCGGCAGATACGCAGTATTTT. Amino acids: CASRGPADTQYF.

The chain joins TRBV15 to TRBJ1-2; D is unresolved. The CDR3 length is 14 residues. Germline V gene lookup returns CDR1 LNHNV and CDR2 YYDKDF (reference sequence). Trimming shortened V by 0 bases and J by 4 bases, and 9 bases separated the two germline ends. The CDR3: CATSREAEGYGYTF. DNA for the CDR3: TGTGCCACCAGCAGAGAGGCAGAGGGCTATGGCTACACCTTC.

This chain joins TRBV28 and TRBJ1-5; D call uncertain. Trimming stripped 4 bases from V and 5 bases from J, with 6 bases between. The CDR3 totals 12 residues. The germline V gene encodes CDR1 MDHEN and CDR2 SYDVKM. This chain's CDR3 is CASSSGDQPQHF. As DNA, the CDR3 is TGTGCCAGCAGTTCCGGGGATCAGCCCCAGCATTTT. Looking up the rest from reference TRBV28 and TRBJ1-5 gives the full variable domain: DVKVTQSSRYLVKRTGEKVFLECVQDMDHENMFWYRQDPGLGLRLIYFSYDVKMKEKGDIPEGYSVSREKKERFSLILESASTNQTSMYLCASSSGDQPQHFGDGTRLSIL.

Written as DNA, the CDR3 is TGTGCCAGCAGTTCCTGGACAGCGAGCTCCTACGAGCAGTACTTC. This encodes CASSSWTASSYEQYF. V is TRBV6-5 and J is TRBJ2-7; D is perhaps TRBD1 (6 bases). In germline, CDR1 is MNHEY, CDR2 SVGAGI. The CDR3 loop spans 15 amino acids. V was clipped by 4 bases and J by 0 bases, with 13 bases between them.

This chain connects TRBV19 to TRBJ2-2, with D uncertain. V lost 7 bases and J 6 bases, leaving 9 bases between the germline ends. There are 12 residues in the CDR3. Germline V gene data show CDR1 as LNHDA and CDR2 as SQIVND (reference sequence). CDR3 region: CASNWGSGELFF. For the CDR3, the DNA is TGTGCCAGTAATTGGGGATCCGGGGAGCTGTTTTTT.

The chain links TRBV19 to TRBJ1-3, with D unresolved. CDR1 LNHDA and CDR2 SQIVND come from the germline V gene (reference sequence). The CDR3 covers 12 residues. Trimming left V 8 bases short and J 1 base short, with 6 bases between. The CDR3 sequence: CASGPSGNTIYF. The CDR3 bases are TGTGCCAGTGGTCCGTCTGGAAACACCATATATTTT.

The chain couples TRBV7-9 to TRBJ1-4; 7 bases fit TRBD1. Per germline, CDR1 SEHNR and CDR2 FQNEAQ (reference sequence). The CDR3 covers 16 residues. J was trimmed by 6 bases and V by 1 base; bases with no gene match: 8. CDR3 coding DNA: TGTGCCAGCAGCTTAGGACAGGGCAATCATTATGAAAAACTGTTTTTT. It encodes CASSLGQGNHYEKLFF.